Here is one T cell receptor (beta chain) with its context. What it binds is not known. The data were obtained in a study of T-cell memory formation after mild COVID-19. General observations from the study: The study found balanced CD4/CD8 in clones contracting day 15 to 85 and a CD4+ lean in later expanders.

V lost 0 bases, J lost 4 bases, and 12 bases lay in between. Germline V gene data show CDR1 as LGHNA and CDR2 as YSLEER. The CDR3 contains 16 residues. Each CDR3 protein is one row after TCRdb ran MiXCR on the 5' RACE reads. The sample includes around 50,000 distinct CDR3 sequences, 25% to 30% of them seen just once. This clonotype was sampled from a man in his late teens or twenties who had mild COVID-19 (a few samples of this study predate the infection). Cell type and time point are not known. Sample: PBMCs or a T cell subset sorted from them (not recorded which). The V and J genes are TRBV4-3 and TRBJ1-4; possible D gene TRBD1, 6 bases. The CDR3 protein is CASSQDRDIGNEKLFF. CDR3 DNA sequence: TGCGCCAGCAGCCAAGATCGGGACATTGGTAATGAAAAACTGTTTTTT.